Presented here are 15 T cell receptor beta chains from one specimen sequenced in a study of regulatory T cells in long-lasting Graves disease. Time point of the sample: persistent/refractory GD, antithyroid drugs over 5 years with positive TRAb. From RNA extracted from PBMCs, the TCR library was made. TCR beta libraries were built with iRepertoire HTBI primers and Arm-PCR of CDR3 regions. In TCRdb, the multiplex PCR reads were re-called with MiXCR into one record per CDR3 protein. In the table there are 350,000 to 450,000 distinct CDR3 sequences, roughly 21% of which are singletons. Sequencing used peripheral blood mononuclear cells (PBMCs), obtained when the disease was refractory, from a patient treated with antithyroid drugs. The receptors come from a female donor with Graves disease.

The V gene is TRBV4-1, the J gene TRBJ1-1; D is uncertain. The CDR3 sequence is 13 residues long. CDR1 and CDR2 (germline): MGHRA, YSYEKL. With 1 base removed from V and 1 base from J, the gap between germline ends came to 4 bases. This CDR3 reads CASSQVTNTEAFF. CDR3 DNA: TGCGCCAGCAGCCAAGTAACGAACACTGAAGCTTTCTTT.

The rearrangement links TRBV4-1 to TRBJ2-5, with TRBD2 matching 16 bases. CDR1 and CDR2 (germline): MGHRA, YSYEKL. V lost 0 bases and J lost 4; bases outside the gene matches: 8. This CDR3 is built from 19 residues. CDR3 nucleotides: TGCGCCAGCAGCCAAGATGGGCCCGGGACTAGCGGGAGGGCAGAGACCCAGTACTTC. Translated: CASSQDGPGTSGRAETQYF.

This clonotype was recorded at least ten times. V gene TRBV6-2 or TRBV6-3 combines with J gene TRBJ1-6; D perhaps matches TRBD1 (5 bases). V lost 6 bases, J lost 10 bases, and 19 bases lay in between. CDR1 and CDR2 (germline): MNHEY, SVGEGT. The CDR3 sequence is 15 residues long. CDR3 sequence: CASSDRDLLNSPLHF. Written as DNA, the CDR3 is TGTGCCAGCAGCGACCGGGACTTACTCAACTCACCCCTCCACTTT.

This clonotype was counted a few times. The chain is built from TRBV24-1 and TRBJ2-7, with D possibly matching TRBD2 (5 bases). Germline values: CDR1 KGHDR, CDR2 SFDVKD. Trimming shortened V by 4 bases and J by 6 bases, and 9 bases separated the two germline ends. The CDR3 totals 12 residues. DNA for the CDR3: TGTGCCACCAGTGACGGGGAACCCGAGCAGTACTTC. Residues: CATSDGEPEQYF.

This clonotype has more than one count but fewer than ten. Here the CDR3 reads CASSVVTGTSGANVLTF. Here the CDR3 DNA reads TGTGCCAGTAGTGTAGTGACAGGGACATCTGGGGCCAACGTCCTGACTTTC. The V and J genes are TRBV19 and TRBJ2-6; 7 nucleotides agree with TRBD1. After removal of 5 bases from V and 1 base from J, the junction contained 8 bases not matched to a gene. Germline CDR1 LNHDA, CDR2 SQIVND (reference sequence). This CDR3 contains 17 residues. The entire variable domain, with the rest obtained from reference TRBV19 and TRBJ2-6, is as follows: DGGITQSPKYLFRKEGQNVTLSCEQNLNHDAMYWYRQDPGQGLRLIYYSQIVNDFQKGDIAEGYSVSREKKESFPLTVTSAQKNPTAFYLCASSVVTGTSGANVLTFGAGSRLTVL.

The rearrangement links TRBV15 to TRBJ2-6; TRBD1 aligns across 12 bases. This CDR3 spans 16 amino acids. From germline, CDR1 is LNHNV and CDR2 YYDKDF (reference sequence). V dropped 9 bases and J dropped 3; count of bases not matched to a gene: 6. The CDR3 is CATTGTGGYGANVLTF. CDR3 nucleotides: TGTGCCACTACCGGGACAGGGGGCTATGGGGCCAACGTCCTGACTTTC. The full variable domain, with the rest looked up from reference TRBV15 and TRBJ2-6, is DAMVIQNPRYQVTQFGKPVTLSCSQTLNHNVMYWYQQKSSQAPKLLFHYYDKDFNNEADTPDNFQSRRPNTSFCFLDIRSPGLGDTAMYLCATTGTGGYGANVLTFGAGSRLTVL.

About this clonotype: This may stem from a read error, because a much larger clone lies one nucleotide away. The chain recombines TRBV29-1 with TRBJ2-5; the match to TRBD1 covers 7 bases. The germline V gene encodes CDR1 SQVTM and CDR2 ANQGSEA. The CDR3 runs 13 residues. CDR3 amino acids: CSVDWDSQEIQYF. The CDR3 DNA sequence: TGCAGCGTTGATTGGGACAGCCAAGAGATCCAGTACTTC.

This chain links TRBV2 with TRBJ1-5, with TRBD1 matching 11 bases. Germline V gene data show CDR1 as SNHLY and CDR2 as FYNNEI. The length of the CDR3 is 15 residues. Germline trimming cut 2 bases from V and 4 bases from J; bases unmatched to any gene: 1. CDR3: CASSERDRGNQPQHF. CDR3 nucleotides: TGTGCCAGCAGTGAACGGGACAGGGGGAATCAGCCCCAGCATTTT. Variable domain in full (rest from reference TRBV2 and TRBJ1-5): EPEVTQTPSHQVTQMGQEVILRCVPISNHLYFYWYRQILGQKVEFLVSFYNNEISEKSEIFDDQFSVERPDGSNFTLKIRSTKLEDSAMYFCASSERDRGNQPQHFGDGTRLSIL.

The rearrangement links TRBV3-1 to TRBJ1-2, with 7 bases lining up with TRBD1. CDR3 length equals 14 residues. V shed 2 bases and J 9 bases; nucleotides not matched to a gene: 9. Germline lookup yields CDR1 LGHDT and CDR2 YNNKEL (reference sequence). This chain's CDR3 is CASSQRDSLMSYTF. The CDR3 nucleotides read TGTGCCAGCAGCCAAAGGGACAGCCTTATGAGCTACACCTTC. Combining the CDR3 with reference TRBV3-1 and TRBJ1-2 gives the whole variable domain DTAVSQTPKYLVTQMGNDKSIKCEQNLGHDTMYWYKQDSKKFLKIMFSYNNKELIINETVPNRFSPKSPDKAHLNLHINSLELGDSAVYFCASSQRDSLMSYTFGSGTRLTVV.

This clonotype was seen at least ten times. The CDR3 reads CASTASGESNQPQHF. Here the CDR3 DNA reads TGTGCCAGCACCGCGAGTGGGGAAAGCAATCAGCCCCAGCATTTT. This chain joins TRBV12-3 or TRBV12-4 and TRBJ1-5; D call uncertain. This CDR3 comprises 15 residues. With 7 bases removed from V and 1 base from J, the gap between germline ends came to 14 bases.

As regards this clonotype: A much larger clone sits a single nucleotide away, making a read error possible. The rearrangement uses TRBV2 and TRBJ2-5; 8 bases are a match to TRBD1. Germline CDR1 and CDR2: SNHLY and FYNNEI. Trimming removed 6 bases from V and 3 bases from J; junction bases left unmatched: 12. CDR3 length equals 16 residues. CDR3 sequence reads: CASSPGQGREEETQYF. In DNA, the CDR3 is TGTGCCAGCAGCCCTGGACAGGGCAGGGAAGAAGAGACCCAGTACTTC.

A note on this clonotype: A much larger clone is a single base away; this may be a read error. The rearrangement uses TRBV6-2 or TRBV6-3 and TRBJ1-4, with D tentatively TRBD1 (6 bases). This CDR3 has 15 amino acids. Germline-derived CDR1 and CDR2 are MNHEY and SVGEGT. In nucleotides, the CDR3 is TGTGCCAGCAGGGTCCTTGGCAGGGGTTATGAAAAACTGGTTTTT. Translating gives CASRVLGRGYEKLVF.

The chain carries TRBV28 and TRBJ2-7; TRBD2 aligns across 10 bases. Germline assignment: CDR1 MDHEN and CDR2 SYDVKM. There are 18 residues in the CDR3. The V segment lost 2 bases and the J segment 6 bases; nucleotides outside the gene matches: 16. CDR3 residues: CASSLEPWASGRGVEQYF. CDR3 in DNA: TGTGCCAGCAGTTTAGAGCCTTGGGCTAGCGGGAGAGGGGTCGAGCAGTACTTC.

As to this clonotype: The conserved phenylalanine or tryptophan is not found at the CDR3 terminus, so this likely reflects a read error. The gene calls are TRBV3-1 and TRBJ1-1; D remains unclear. The CDR3 has 11 amino acids. V shed 8 bases and J shed 1 base, with 5 bases lying between them. Germline V gives CDR1 LGHDT, CDR2 YNNKEL (reference sequence). The CDR3 bases are TGTGCCAGCGTCAGGAACACTGAAGCTTTCCTT. Its protein is CASVRNTEAFL.

This clonotype was recorded only once. One end of the junction fails to match germline, which may point to a read error. This chain uses TRBV5-1 with TRBJ1-5, with D possibly TRBD1 on 5 matching bases. CDR3 size: 15 residues. Per the germline V gene, CDR1 is SGHRS and CDR2 is YFSETQ. In DNA form, the CDR3 reads TGCGCCGGCAGCCTTTCGGGGGGTAGCAATCAGCCCCAGCATTTT. This encodes CAGSLSGGSNQPQHF.